The text below deals with one TCR beta chain. The germline CDR1 and CDR2 sequences are SEHNR and FQNEAQ (reference sequence). The V end was cut by 4 bases, the J end by 6 bases, with 18 bases between. The CDR3 has 16 amino acids. The data originate from a study of blood T cell repertoires in COVID-19. Study information: The United States, Italy and Spain provided the acute and convalescent COVID-19 samples.

Sequencing was performed with immunoSEQ multiplex PCR; in TCRdb, only in-frame clones are kept and a portion is missing. The sample holds some 150,000 clones; 83% are singletons and the top ten take about 12%. The rearrangement joins TRBV7-9 to TRBJ2-2; no clear D. This TCR was sampled from a woman aged 55-70 years with COVID-19, enrolled during active disease. Sequenced: peripheral blood. The CDR3 DNA follows: TGTGCCAGCAGCTCCGGGTGGGTCGGAGCGCCCGGGGAGCTGTTTTTT. This gives the protein CASSSGWVGAPGELFF. Filled out from reference TRBV7-9 and TRBJ2-2, the complete variable domain reads DTGVSQNPRHKITKRGQNVTFRCDPISEHNRLYWYRQTLGQGPEFLTYFQNEAQLEKSRLLSDRFSAERPKGSFSTLEIQRTEQGDSAMYLCASSSGWVGAPGELFFGEGSRLTVL.